A selection of T cell receptor beta chains follows, all from one sample in a study of blood T cell repertoires in COVID-19. Generated by immunoSEQ multiplex PCR, the TCRdb table keeps only in-frame clones and is missing some. Of roughly 380,000 clones in the sample, roughly nine tenths are singletons; the top ten hold around 3.9%. The sequenced material came from peripheral blood. The receptors come from a woman in her sixties or seventies with COVID-19, enrolled during active disease. CDR3s include the opening cysteine and the closing phenylalanine or tryptophan. D genes are given only for firm matches. Clone size, where shown, is once, few, many, or a class for clones that have expanded.

v_gene: TRBV3-1/TRBV3-2; d_gene: TRBD1; abundance: NA; len: 16; j_gene: TRBJ1-1; CDR3aa: CASSQYPGGLNTEAFF; CDR3nt: TGTGCCAGCAGCCAATACCCAGGGGGCCTCAACACTGAAGCTTTCTTT
v_gene: TRBV19; d_gene: TRBD1; abundance: once; len: 18; j_gene: TRBJ1-6; CDR3aa: CASAPVLGTGGWNSPLHF; CDR3nt: TGTGCCAGTGCTCCCGTTCTTGGGACAGGGGGCTGGAATTCACCCCTCCACTTT
v_gene: TRBV5-1; d_gene: TRBD1; abundance: NA; len: 14; j_gene: TRBJ1-4; CDR3aa: CASSLRGPDEKLFF; CDR3nt: TGCGCCAGCAGCTTGAGGGGGCCTGATGAAAAACTGTTTTTT
v_gene: TRBV18; d_gene: TRBD2; abundance: NA; len: 16; j_gene: TRBJ2-2; CDR3aa: CASSPASGENTGELFF; CDR3nt: TGTGCCAGCTCCCCAGCTAGCGGGGAAAACACCGGGGAGCTGTTTTTT
v_gene: TRBV28; d_gene: TRBD1; abundance: NA; len: 14; j_gene: TRBJ1-2; CDR3aa: CASNAMRGLDGYTF; CDR3nt: TGTGCCAGCAATGCGATGAGGGGGCTCGATGGCTACACCTTC
v_gene: TRBV7-7; d_gene: NA; abundance: NA; len: 13; j_gene: TRBJ1-1; CDR3aa: CASSRDTNTEAFF; CDR3nt: TGTGCTAGCAGCAGGGACACGAACACTGAAGCTTTCTTT
v_gene: TRBV28; d_gene: TRBD1; abundance: few; len: 14; j_gene: TRBJ1-2; CDR3aa: CASSLVQGNYGYTF; CDR3nt: TGTGCCAGCAGTTTGGTACAGGGGAACTATGGCTACACCTTC
v_gene: TRBV14; d_gene: TRBD2; abundance: NA; len: 15; j_gene: TRBJ2-1; CDR3aa: CASSQDRTRSNEQFF; CDR3nt: TGTGCCAGCAGCCAAGACAGGACTAGATCTAATGAGCAGTTCTTC
v_gene: TRBV19; d_gene: TRBD1; abundance: NA; len: 16; j_gene: TRBJ1-3; CDR3aa: CASSTGTGHSGNTIYF; CDR3nt: TGTGCCAGTAGTACCGGGACAGGACACTCTGGAAACACCATATATTTT
v_gene: TRBV10-1; d_gene: NA; abundance: NA; len: 17; j_gene: TRBJ1-2; CDR3aa: CASSESEGGGNGYGYTF; CDR3nt: TGCGCCAGCAGTGAGTCCGAGGGGGGGGGAAACGGCTATGGCTACACCTTC
v_gene: TRBV9; d_gene: NA; abundance: NA; len: 13; j_gene: TRBJ2-5; CDR3aa: CASSVASQETQYF; CDR3nt: TGTGCCAGCAGCGTAGCCTCCCAAGAGACCCAGTACTTC
v_gene: TRBV28; d_gene: NA; abundance: NA; len: 14; j_gene: TRBJ1-1; CDR3aa: CASTSGGYDTEAFF; CDR3nt: TGTGCCAGCACTTCCGGGGGGTACGACACTGAAGCTTTCTTT
v_gene: TRBV7-2; d_gene: NA; abundance: NA; len: 16; j_gene: TRBJ1-1; CDR3aa: CASSLVVTAGSTEAFF; CDR3nt: TGTGCCAGCAGCTTAGTGGTGACGGCGGGGAGCACTGAAGCTTTCTTT
v_gene: TRBV18; d_gene: NA; abundance: NA; len: 13; j_gene: TRBJ1-6; CDR3aa: CASSPPRDSPLHF; CDR3nt: TGTGCCAGCTCACCCCCGCGGGATTCACCCCTCCACTTT
v_gene: TRBV11-2; d_gene: NA; abundance: NA; len: 16; j_gene: TRBJ2-3; CDR3aa: CASSPSGGGAWDTQYF; CDR3nt: TGTGCCAGCAGCCCCTCTGGGGGGGGCGCATGGGATACGCAGTATTTT
v_gene: TRBV11-2; d_gene: TRBD2; abundance: NA; len: 15; j_gene: TRBJ2-5; CDR3aa: CASSPRLAGEETQYF; CDR3nt: TGTGCCAGCAGCCCCAGGCTAGCGGGTGAGGAGACCCAGTACTTC
v_gene: TRBV4-2; d_gene: NA; abundance: NA; len: 17; j_gene: TRBJ1-6; CDR3aa: CASSQDLGVGGNSPLHF; CDR3nt: TGTGCCAGCAGCCAAGATCTTGGTGTAGGGGGTAATTCACCCCTCCACTTT
v_gene: TRBV12-5; d_gene: TRBD1; abundance: NA; len: 14; j_gene: TRBJ1-5; CDR3aa: CASGPQGGNQPQHF; CDR3nt: TGTGCTAGTGGTCCTCAGGGGGGCAATCAGCCCCAGCATTTT
v_gene: TRBV5-4; d_gene: NA; abundance: NA; len: 14; j_gene: TRBJ1-1; CDR3aa: CASSWTASNTEAFF; CDR3nt: TGTGCCAGCAGCTGGACAGCTAGTAACACTGAAGCTTTCTTT
v_gene: TRBV7-2; d_gene: NA; abundance: NA; len: 14; j_gene: TRBJ2-5; CDR3aa: CASSSQPAGETQYF; CDR3nt: TGTGCCAGCAGCTCGCAGCCGGCGGGTGAGACCCAGTACTTC
v_gene: TRBV9; d_gene: TRBD1; abundance: once; len: 17; j_gene: TRBJ1-2; CDR3aa: CASSVGGTAFSSGGYTF; CDR3nt: TGTGCCAGCAGCGTAGGGGGGACAGCCTTTTCTTCGGGTGGCTACACCTTC
v_gene: TRBV18; d_gene: NA; abundance: NA; len: 14; j_gene: TRBJ1-5; CDR3aa: CASSPTDGNQPQHF; CDR3nt: TGTGCCAGCTCACCGACAGACGGCAATCAGCCCCAGCATTTT
v_gene: TRBV2; d_gene: TRBD1; abundance: NA; len: 16; j_gene: TRBJ1-2; CDR3aa: CASSLMMTGDTYGYTF; CDR3nt: TGTGCCAGCAGTCTAATGATGACAGGGGATACCTATGGCTACACCTTC
v_gene: TRBV6-5; d_gene: NA; abundance: NA; len: 14; j_gene: TRBJ1-5; CDR3aa: CASMGPQMNQPQHF; CDR3nt: TGTGCCAGCATGGGCCCCCAGATGAATCAGCCCCAGCATTTT
v_gene: TRBV18; d_gene: NA; abundance: NA; len: 13; j_gene: TRBJ1-4; CDR3aa: CASFGGGNEKLFF; CDR3nt: TGTGCCAGCTTCGGCGGGGGTAATGAAAAACTGTTTTTT
v_gene: TRBV4-1; d_gene: NA; abundance: NA; len: 14; j_gene: TRBJ1-2; CDR3aa: CASSLRVLGYGYTF; CDR3nt: TGCGCCAGCAGCCTCAGGGTGCTCGGGTATGGCTACACCTTC
v_gene: TRBV30; d_gene: NA; abundance: NA; len: 15; j_gene: TRBJ1-4; CDR3aa: CAWSVHRISNEKLFF; CDR3nt: TGTGCCTGGAGTGTACATCGTATATCGAATGAAAAACTGTTTTTT
v_gene: TRBV6-5; d_gene: TRBD1; abundance: once; len: 14; j_gene: TRBJ1-2; CDR3aa: CASKDEQGYYGYTF; CDR3nt: TGTGCCAGCAAGGACGAACAGGGGTACTATGGCTACACCTTC
v_gene: TRBV7-9; d_gene: NA; abundance: NA; len: 13; j_gene: TRBJ1-6; CDR3aa: CASSLAGLIPLHF; CDR3nt: TGTGCCAGCAGCTTAGCGGGCCTCATACCCCTCCACTTT
v_gene: TRBV6-6; d_gene: NA; abundance: NA; len: 13; j_gene: TRBJ1-1; CDR3aa: CASMTGSNTEAFF; CDR3nt: TGTGCCAGCATGACAGGATCGAACACTGAAGCTTTCTTT
v_gene: TRBV4-2; d_gene: TRBD1; abundance: NA; len: 16; j_gene: TRBJ1-5; CDR3aa: CASSHPSTGRNQPQHF; CDR3nt: TGTGCCAGCAGCCATCCCTCGACAGGGCGCAATCAGCCCCAGCATTTT
v_gene: TRBV4-2; d_gene: NA; abundance: NA; len: 15; j_gene: TRBJ2-2; CDR3aa: CASSPGARGTGELFF; CDR3nt: TGTGCCAGCAGCCCAGGAGCTAGGGGAACCGGGGAGCTGTTTTTT
v_gene: TRBV2; d_gene: TRBD1; abundance: NA; len: 13; j_gene: TRBJ2-7; CDR3aa: CASRRQGLYEQYF; CDR3nt: TGTGCCAGCAGACGACAGGGGCTCTACGAGCAGTACTTC